This entry is about one T cell receptor beta chain. Its specificity is unknown. The method was immunoSEQ multiplex PCR; TCRdb's version includes in-frame clones alone and lacks a portion of them. The table includes 55,000 to 75,000 clones, around nine tenths detected once. The sample is drawn from a study of OX40 agonist ivuxolimab in advanced cancers. About the research overall: Enrollees could have had prior anti-PD-1, anti-PD-L1 or anti-CTLA-4 therapy, which around 40% had received.

Broader study findings: Also showing low normalized T-cell clonal expansion were some of the nonresponders. Among the lowest peripheral clonal expansion occurred in 0.1-3.0 mg/kg partial responders. At 0.1 to 3.0 mg/kg and by week 6, CD4+ and CD8+ T cells in the blood had expanded clonally.

The CDR3 extends over 14 amino acids. With 3 bases clipped from V and 2 bases from J, the junction kept 3 bases outside the gene matches. Germline lookup yields CDR1 SNHLY and CDR2 FYNNEI. This chain connects TRBV2 to TRBJ2-5; TRBD2 agrees at 7 bases. The sequencing here drew on CD4+ or CD8+ T cells sorted from blood, taken in a trial of the OX40 agonist ivuxolimab. The receptor's source is an adult with an advanced solid tumor such as melanoma, head and neck, liver or kidney cancer. The CDR3 reads CASSEPSGQETQYF. DNA of the CDR3: TGTGCCAGCAGTGAGCCTAGCGGTCAAGAGACCCAGTACTTC.